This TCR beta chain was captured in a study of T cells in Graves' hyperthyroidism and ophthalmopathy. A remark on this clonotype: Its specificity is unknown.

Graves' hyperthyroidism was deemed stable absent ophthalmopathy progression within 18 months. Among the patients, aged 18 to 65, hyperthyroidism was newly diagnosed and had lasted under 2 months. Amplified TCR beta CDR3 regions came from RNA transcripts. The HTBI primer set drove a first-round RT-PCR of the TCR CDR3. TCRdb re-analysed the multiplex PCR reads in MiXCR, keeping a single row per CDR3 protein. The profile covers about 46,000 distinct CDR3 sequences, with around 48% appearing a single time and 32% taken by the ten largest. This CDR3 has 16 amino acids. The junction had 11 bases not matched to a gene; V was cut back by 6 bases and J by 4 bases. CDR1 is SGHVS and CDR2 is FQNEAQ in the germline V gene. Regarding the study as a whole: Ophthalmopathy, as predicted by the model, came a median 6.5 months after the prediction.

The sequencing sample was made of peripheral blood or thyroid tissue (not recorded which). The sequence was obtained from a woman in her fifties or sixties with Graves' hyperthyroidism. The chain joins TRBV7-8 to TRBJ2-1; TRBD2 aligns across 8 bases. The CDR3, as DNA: TGTGCCAGCAGTTACCCTGCAGCGGGGGCTTACAATGAGCAGTTCTTC. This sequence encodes CASSYPAAGAYNEQFF.